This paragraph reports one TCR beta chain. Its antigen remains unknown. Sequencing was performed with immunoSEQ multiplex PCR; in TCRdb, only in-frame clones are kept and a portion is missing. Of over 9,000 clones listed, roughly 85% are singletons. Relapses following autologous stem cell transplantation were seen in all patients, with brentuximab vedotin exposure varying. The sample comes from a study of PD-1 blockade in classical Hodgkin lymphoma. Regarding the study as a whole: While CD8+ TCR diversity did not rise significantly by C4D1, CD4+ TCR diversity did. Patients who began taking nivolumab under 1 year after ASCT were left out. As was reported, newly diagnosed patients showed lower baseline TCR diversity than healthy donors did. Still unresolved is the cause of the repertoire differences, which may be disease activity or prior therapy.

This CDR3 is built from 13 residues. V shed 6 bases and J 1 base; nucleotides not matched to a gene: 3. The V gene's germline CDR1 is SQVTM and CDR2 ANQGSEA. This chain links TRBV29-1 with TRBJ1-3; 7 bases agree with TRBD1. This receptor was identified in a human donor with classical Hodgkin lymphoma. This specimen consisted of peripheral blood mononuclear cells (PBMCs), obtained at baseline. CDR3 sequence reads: CSVLTGSGNTIYF. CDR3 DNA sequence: TGCAGCGTCCTGACAGGGTCTGGAAACACCATATATTTT.